This T cell receptor (beta chain) stems from a study of shared clonotypes between healthy human individuals. Regarding this clone: Its antigen is still unknown.

Study-wide results and caveats: As a rule, naive subsets had a larger estimated richness than memory subsets. At large depth, rarefaction still showed sorted-subset sequencing to be incomplete.

The table came from immunoSEQ multiplex PCR; TCRdb's copy has only in-frame clones and leaves some out. Found here are 2 million to 3 million clones, 93% of them singletons; the top ten hold around 0.4%. CDR3 length: 16 residues. The V end lost 4 bases, the J end lost 2 bases, and 17 bases lay between the germline ends. Germline V gives CDR1 SGHNT, CDR2 YYREEE (reference sequence). The sequence was collected from a man aged 18 to 29 in good health. Some clones in this sample may be carry-over from other donors' samples. The rearrangement uses TRBV5-4 and TRBJ2-3, with D maybe TRBD2 (7 bases). Sequencing input: naive CD4+ T cells from PBMCs. Stated subset: CD45RA+ positively selected. The DNA for the CDR3 is TGTGCCAGCAGCCCCGGCGGGGGCAGCTACACAGATACGCAGTATTTT. This translates into CASSPGGGSYTDTQYF.